The 26 T cell receptor beta chains below come from one sample, sequenced in a study of tumor-infiltrating lymphocytes in localized non-small cell lung cancer. This table comes from immunoSEQ multiplex PCR, and its TCRdb copy is limited to in-frame clones, with some not included. The table shows around 23,000 clones, with around 73% occurring only once. The sample comprised lung tumor tissue. Receptor source: a human donor with non-small cell lung cancer.

V and J are TRBV10-2 and TRBJ1-6; tentatively, D is TRBD1 (5 bases). Trimming pared 9 bases from V and 7 bases from J, leaving 19 bases between. CDR3 length: 15 amino acids. Germline V gene lookup returns CDR1 WSHSY and CDR2 SAAADI. CDR3 in DNA: TGCGCCAGTTCGGGTCTTGGAAGGGGAAATTCACCCCTCCACTTT. Its protein is CASSGLGRGNSPLHF.

The gene calls are TRBV6-5 and TRBJ2-1; D remains ambiguous. The V end lost 0 bases, the J end lost 4 bases, and 7 bases lay between the germline ends. Germline CDR1 is MNHEY and CDR2 is SVGAGI. This CDR3 is built from 14 residues. The DNA for the CDR3 is TGTGCCAGCAGTTACTCGTCGGGTTACAATGAGCAGTTCTTC. It encodes CASSYSSGYNEQFF.

The chain employs TRBV5-1 and TRBJ2-1, with no clear D. The CDR3 has 14 amino acids. CDR1 and CDR2 (germline): SGHRS, YFSETQ. Deletions cut 2 bases from V and 8 bases from J, with 14 bases between. CDR3 DNA: TGCGCCAGCAGCTTCTATTACCCTGTCGATGAGCAGTTCTTC. Translating it yields CASSFYYPVDEQFF. Full variable domain (rest looked up from reference TRBV5-1 and TRBJ2-1): KAGVTQTPRYLIKTRGQQVTLSCSPISGHRSVSWYQQTPGQGLQFLFEYFSETQRNKGNFPGRFSGRQFSNSRSEMNVSTLELGDSALYLCASSFYYPVDEQFFGPGTRLTVL.

The chain employs TRBV27 and TRBJ1-3; the match to TRBD1 covers 9 bases. V lost 4 bases to trimming and J lost 3 bases; unmatched junction nucleotides: 4. The CDR3 runs to 15 residues. Germline V gene sequence: CDR1 MNHEY, CDR2 SMNVEV (reference sequence). The DNA of the CDR3 is TGTGCCAGCAGTTCAGCGACAGGGGGTGGAAACACCATATATTTT. This gives the protein CASSSATGGGNTIYF.

The genes are TRBV6-6 and TRBJ2-7; TRBD1 matches at 9 bases. Germline V gene data show CDR1 as MNHNY and CDR2 as SVGAGI (reference sequence). Trimming at V came to 6 bases and at J to 3 bases, leaving 6 bases not matched to a gene. CDR3 size: 14 residues. The CDR3 loop is CASRYGTGNYEQYF. The CDR3 DNA sequence: TGTGCCAGCAGATACGGGACAGGGAACTACGAGCAGTACTTC.

This clone turned up a few times. CDR3 coding DNA: TGTGCCAGCAGCTTCAACGGCCCAGATACGCAGTATTTT. Encoded protein: CASSFNGPDTQYF. The genes are TRBV5-4 and TRBJ2-3, with D hard to call. Germline CDR1 reads SGHNT; CDR2 reads YYREEE (reference sequence). V lost 2 bases and J lost 4, with 8 bases in between. There are 13 residues in the CDR3. The full variable domain, with the rest looked up from reference TRBV5-4 and TRBJ2-3, is ETGVTQSPTHLIKTRGQQVTLRCSSQSGHNTVSWYQQALGQGPQFIFQYYREEENGRGNFPPRFSGLQFPNYSSELNVNALELDDSALYLCASSFNGPDTQYFGPGTRLTVL.

J is TRBJ2-1 and V is TRBV7-2; 9 bases are a match to TRBD2. The V gene end was trimmed by 0 bases and the J gene end by 6 bases; junction bases not matched to a gene: 6. Germline loops: CDR1 SGHTA, CDR2 FQGNSA. The CDR3 spans 16 residues. As DNA, the CDR3 is TGTGCCAGCAGCTTAGCATGGGCGGGGGGGGCCAATGAGCAGTTCTTC. It yields the protein CASSLAWAGGANEQFF.

The CDR3 coding sequence is TGTGCCAGCTCACCACGGACTAGCGGGGCGGAGACCCAGTACTTC. Protein product: CASSPRTSGAETQYF. The chain has TRBV18 and TRBJ2-5, with 12 nucleotides matching TRBD2. Germline V gene lookup returns CDR1 KGHSH and CDR2 LQKENI. V shed 1 base, J shed 5 bases, and the junction held 2 bases outside the gene matches. The CDR3 loop spans 15 amino acids.

J is TRBJ1-1 and V is TRBV6-5; no reliable D call. The CDR3 runs to 14 residues. Trimming pared 6 bases from V and 4 bases from J, leaving 15 bases between. Germline V gene data show CDR1 as MNHEY and CDR2 as SVGAGI. DNA for the CDR3: TGTGCCAGCAGGAATGAGGCCAGGAGCACTGAAGCTTTCTTT. Its translation is CASRNEARSTEAFF.

The V and J genes are TRBV4-3 and TRBJ1-2; D possibly corresponds to TRBD1 (5 bases). The CDR3 is 14 residues long. Germline values: CDR1 LGHNA, CDR2 YSLEER. V dropped 1 base and J dropped 4 bases, with 10 bases sitting between them. This CDR3 is CASSQGSGSYGYTF. CDR3 coding DNA: TGCGCCAGCAGCCAAGGCTCAGGGTCCTATGGCTACACCTTC.

V usage is TRBV7-6 and J usage is TRBJ1-4, with D uncertain. V was cut by 8 bases and J by 3 bases, with 7 bases left in between. The CDR3 covers 12 residues. Germline lookup yields CDR1 SGHVS and CDR2 FNYEAQ. The CDR3 loop is CASGRANEKLFF. The CDR3 DNA follows: TGTGCCAGCGGGAGGGCTAATGAAAAACTGTTTTTT.

This clone came up a few times. The chain couples TRBV4-2 to TRBJ1-1, with D possibly matching TRBD1 (5 bases). The CDR3 is 13 amino acids. The V end lost 7 bases, the J end lost 7 bases, and 16 bases lay between the germline ends. CDR1 is LGHNA, CDR2 YNFKEQ, per germline. The CDR3 here is CASTVVGGDEAFF. The CDR3 bases are TGTGCCAGCACGGTAGTAGGAGGGGATGAAGCTTTCTTT.

This chain links TRBV2 with TRBJ2-7, with 8 bases matching TRBD2. The germline V gene encodes CDR1 SNHLY and CDR2 FYNNEI. The junction had 9 bases not matched to a gene; V was cut back by 7 bases and J by 1 base. This CDR3 is 15 amino acids long. This CDR3 reads CASKDSGTVSYEQYF. The CDR3 coding sequence is TGTGCCAGCAAAGATAGCGGGACGGTATCCTACGAGCAGTACTTC.

The chain recombines TRBV6-1 with TRBJ2-1; D possibly uses TRBD1 or TRBD2 (6 bases each). This CDR3 spans 16 amino acids. Germline V gene sequence: CDR1 MNHNS, CDR2 SASEGT. V was shortened by 7 bases and J by 0 bases, with 16 bases between the two germline ends. The CDR3 sequence: CASIERRGSSYNEQFF. The CDR3 nucleotides read TGTGCCAGCATTGAGAGGAGGGGGAGCTCCTACAATGAGCAGTTCTTC.

The chain carries TRBV30 and TRBJ1-5; 7 bases match TRBD1. In germline, CDR1 is GTSNPN, CDR2 SVGIG (reference sequence). The V segment lost 2 bases and the J segment 7 bases; nucleotides outside the gene matches: 5. CDR3 length equals 13 residues. The CDR3 region is CAWSSRGNQPQHF. The CDR3 DNA sequence: TGTGCCTGGAGTAGCAGGGGGAACCAGCCCCAGCATTTT.

V is TRBV6-6 and J is TRBJ2-1, with D tentatively TRBD2 (5 bases). The CDR3 loop spans 12 amino acids. V lost 6 bases and J 8 bases, leaving 11 bases between the germline ends. Per the germline V gene, CDR1 is MNHNY and CDR2 is SVGAGI (reference sequence). The CDR3 region has the DNA TGTGCCAGCAGCCCACTAGTAGATGAGCAGTTCTTC. Its protein product is CASSPLVDEQFF.

The chain couples TRBV11-2 to TRBJ2-7; D gene uncertain. CDR1 SGHAT and CDR2 FQNNGV come from the germline V gene. This CDR3 has 16 amino acids. The V end lost 5 bases, the J end lost 4 bases, and 21 bases lay between the germline ends. CDR3 bases: TGTGCCAGCAGCCTCATTAAGGCAGGCCGTACTTACGAGCAGTACTTC. Encoded protein: CASSLIKAGRTYEQYF.

The chain couples TRBV18 to TRBJ1-1; perhaps TRBD1 as D (6 bases). Germline V gene lookup returns CDR1 KGHSH and CDR2 LQKENI. V was shortened by 4 bases and J by 8 bases, with 17 bases between the two germline ends. The CDR3 loop spans 14 amino acids. The CDR3 protein is CASSRNRDTGEAFF. The CDR3 DNA follows: TGTGCCAGCTCACGAAACCGGGACACGGGGGAAGCTTTCTTT.

The chain combines TRBV29-1 with TRBJ2-2; D is perhaps TRBD2 (6 bases). This CDR3 has 13 amino acids. Germline lookup yields CDR1 SQVTM and CDR2 ANQGSEA. V was shortened by 8 bases and J by 4 bases, with 14 bases between the two germline ends. CDR3 region: CSTGLMGTGELFF. The CDR3 coding sequence is TGCAGCACGGGACTCATGGGCACCGGGGAGCTGTTTTTT.

The V call is TRBV10-3, the J call TRBJ1-5; D is unresolved. This CDR3 spans 14 amino acids. Trimming left V 4 bases short and J 1 base short, with 8 bases between. Per germline, CDR1 ENHRY and CDR2 SYGVKD. The CDR3 region is CAISGGVSNQPQHF. CDR3 DNA: TGTGCCATCAGTGGCGGAGTGAGCAATCAGCCCCAGCATTTT.

V usage is TRBV21-1 and J usage is TRBJ1-1. TRBV21-1 represents a pseudogene. The CDR3 totals 14 residues. CDR3 amino acids: CASSLGELVTEAFF. In nucleotides, the CDR3 is TGTGCCAGCAGCCTAGGGGAGTTGGTTACTGAAGCTTTCTTT.

The gene calls are TRBV19 and TRBJ2-7, with D possibly being TRBD1 or TRBD2 (6 bases each). Trimming shortened V by 5 bases and J by 4 bases, and 18 bases separated the two germline ends. Germline V CDR1 and CDR2: LNHDA, SQIVND (reference sequence). The length of the CDR3 is 15 residues. CDR3 DNA: TGTGCCAGTAGTGGGAGCTTTTCGGGGGCGTACGAGCAGTACTTC. The encoded protein is CASSGSFSGAYEQYF. Full variable domain (rest looked up from reference TRBV19 and TRBJ2-7): DGGITQSPKYLFRKEGQNVTLSCEQNLNHDAMYWYRQDPGQGLRLIYYSQIVNDFQKGDIAEGYSVSREKKESFPLTVTSAQKNPTAFYLCASSGSFSGAYEQYFGPGTRLTVT.

The chain combines TRBV6-5 with TRBJ1-1; D is ambiguous. V lost 2 bases and J 1 base, leaving 11 bases between the germline ends. Germline V gene sequence: CDR1 MNHEY, CDR2 SVGAGI. There are 15 residues in the CDR3. The CDR3 sequence is CASSYLPKSNTEAFF. The CDR3 DNA reads TGTGCCAGCAGTTACCTTCCAAAATCGAACACTGAAGCTTTCTTT.

The V call is TRBV11-3, the J call TRBJ2-3; 13 bases fit TRBD2. After removal of 2 bases from V and 4 bases from J, the junction contained 9 bases not matched to a gene. Germline V gives CDR1 SGHNT, CDR2 YENEEA. The CDR3 spans 18 residues. CDR3 in amino acids: CASSLNTWTSGGADTQYF. The CDR3 coding sequence is TGTGCCAGCAGCTTAAACACGTGGACTAGCGGGGGCGCAGATACGCAGTATTTT.

This chain connects TRBV4-2 to TRBJ2-6; 8 positions match TRBD1. This CDR3 has 18 amino acids. V shed 1 base and J 3 bases; nucleotides not matched to a gene: 8. Germline loops: CDR1 LGHNA, CDR2 YNFKEQ. The DNA for the CDR3 is TGTGCCAGCAGCCAAGCTCCCGACAGGGGAGTTGGGGCCAACGTCCTGACTTTC. It specifies CASSQAPDRGVGANVLTF.

This clone has just a few counts. This chain links TRBV13 with TRBJ2-7; 10 nucleotides agree with TRBD1. The germline V gene encodes CDR1 PRHDT and CDR2 FYEKMQ (reference sequence). V shed 3 bases and J 5 bases; nucleotides not matched to a gene: 4. The CDR3 loop spans 14 amino acids. Written as DNA, the CDR3 is TGTGCCAGCAGCTTCAGACAGGGGGCCAACGAGCAGTACTTC. It translates to CASSFRQGANEQYF.